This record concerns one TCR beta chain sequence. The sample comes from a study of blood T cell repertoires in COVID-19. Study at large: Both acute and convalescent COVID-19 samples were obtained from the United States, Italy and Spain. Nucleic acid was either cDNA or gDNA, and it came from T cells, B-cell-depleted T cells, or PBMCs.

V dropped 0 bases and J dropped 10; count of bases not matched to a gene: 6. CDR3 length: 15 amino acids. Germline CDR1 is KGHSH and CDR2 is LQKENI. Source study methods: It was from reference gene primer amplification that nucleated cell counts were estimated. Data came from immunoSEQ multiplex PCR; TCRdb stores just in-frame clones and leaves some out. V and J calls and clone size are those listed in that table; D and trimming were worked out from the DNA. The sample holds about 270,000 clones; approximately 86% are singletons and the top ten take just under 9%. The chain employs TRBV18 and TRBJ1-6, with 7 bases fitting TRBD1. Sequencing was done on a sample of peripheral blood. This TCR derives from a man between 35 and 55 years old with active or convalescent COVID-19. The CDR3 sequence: CASSPPGQRGSPLHF. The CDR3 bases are TGTGCCAGCTCACCACCGGGACAGAGGGGATCACCCCTCCACTTT.